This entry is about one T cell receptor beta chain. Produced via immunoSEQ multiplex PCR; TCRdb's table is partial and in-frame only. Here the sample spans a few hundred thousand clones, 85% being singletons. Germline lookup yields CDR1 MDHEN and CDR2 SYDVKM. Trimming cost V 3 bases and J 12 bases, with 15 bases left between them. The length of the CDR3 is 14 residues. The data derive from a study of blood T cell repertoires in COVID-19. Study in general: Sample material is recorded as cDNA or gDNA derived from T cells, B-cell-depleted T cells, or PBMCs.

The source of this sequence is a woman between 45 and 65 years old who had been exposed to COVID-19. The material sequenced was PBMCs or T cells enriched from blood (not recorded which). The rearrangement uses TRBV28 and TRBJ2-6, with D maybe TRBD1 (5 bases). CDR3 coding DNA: TGTGCCAGCAGTTTGCAGGCGACAGCAAGCGTCCTGACTTTC. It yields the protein CASSLQATASVLTF.